The rows below give T cell receptor beta chains drawn from one sample of a study of cytomegalovirus exposure and HLA in healthy donors. The data were produced by immunoSEQ multiplex PCR, yet TCRdb's version contains in-frame clones alone and is incomplete. The table counts 150,000 to 200,000 clones; 5.5% to 7.5% lies in the top ten. What was sequenced was PBMCs. The receptors originated from a man aged 30 to 45 in good health and CMV-seronegative. The conserved cysteine and the conserved F or W are not part of the CDR3 here.

v_call: TRBV6-5; cdr3_aa: ASSPRRLPNYEQY
v_call: TRBV11-3; cdr3_aa: ASSFGGLAGTRGEQF
v_call: TRBV4-2; cdr3_aa: ASSPDRATNEKLF
v_call: TRBV9; cdr3_aa: ASSPAPTGRDSPLH
v_call: TRBV18; cdr3_aa: ASSPFLAGGTGELF
v_call: TRBV6-1; cdr3_aa: ASSDIGTDREQY
v_call: TRBV7-7; cdr3_aa: ASSNRGRVGEKLF
v_call: TRBV6-5; cdr3_aa: ASSYVGAGEDI
v_call: TRBV6-5; cdr3_aa: ASNLNGQSYGYT
v_call: TRBV30; cdr3_aa: AWSVFGRAYTHSGNTIY
v_call: TRBV7-9; cdr3_aa: ASLRGSTDTQY
v_call: TRBV7-3; cdr3_aa: ASSLIGGAGADTQY
v_call: TRBV9; cdr3_aa: ASSDPLQGTSNTGELF
v_call: TRBV5-6; cdr3_aa: ASSSRDRSYEQY